This T cell receptor beta chain emerged from a study of blood T cell repertoires in COVID-19. About the research overall: Samples representing acute and convalescent COVID-19 were sourced from the United States, Italy and Spain.

Here immunoSEQ multiplex PCR was the method, and the copy in TCRdb shows in-frame clones only, minus some. The profile shows fewer than 350,000 clones, approximately 91% of them singletons. Only one count was recorded for this clone. The clonotype was recovered from a middle-aged woman with acute COVID-19. The sequencing sample was made of PBMCs or T cells enriched from blood (not recorded which).

CDR3 region: CASSRSGTGSGNTIYF. In DNA, the CDR3 is TGTGCCAGCTCACGGTCCGGGACAGGGTCTGGAAACACCATATATTTT. The chain has TRBV18 and TRBJ1-3; 9 bases fit TRBD1. CDR1 KGHSH and CDR2 LQKENI come from the germline V gene. The CDR3 runs to 16 residues. The trim removed 4 bases at V and 1 base at J, leaving 5 bases unmatched.